Only a few counts were recorded for the clone carrying this TCR beta chain. Antigen: not known. Investigators excluded patients with uncontrolled infection, other autoimmune disease, pregnancy or lactation. The study based diagnoses on clinical symptoms, serum thyroxine and TRAb, thyroid ultrasound and orbital computed tomography. The sample belongs to a study of T cells in Graves' hyperthyroidism and ophthalmopathy. Notes on the study in general: Prediction of ophthalmopathy progression came a median about 6 months pre-onset.

The investigators amplified TCR beta CDR3 regions from RNA transcripts. Using the HTBI primer set, a first-round RT-PCR was run on the TCR CDR3. One entry per CDR3 protein, called by TCRdb with MiXCR from the multiplex PCR reads. Altogether 300,000 to 400,000 distinct CDR3 sequences are present, 18% being singletons, with the ten largest covering under 55%. This TCR derives from a woman in her 50s with Graves' hyperthyroidism. Specimen: blood.

The CDR3 protein is CASSQGDREHGYTF. Written as DNA, the CDR3 is TGCGCCAGCAGCCAGGGGGACAGGGAACATGGCTACACCTTC. The V and J genes are TRBV4-1 and TRBJ1-2; 9 nucleotides align to TRBD1. This CDR3 has 14 amino acids. V shed 3 bases, J shed 6 bases, and the junction held 5 bases outside the gene matches. Per the germline V gene, CDR1 is MGHRA and CDR2 is YSYEKL.